This T cell receptor (beta chain) was captured in a study of cytomegalovirus exposure and HLA in healthy donors. The PCR made use of 60 Vbeta and 13 Jbeta primers. Measured with immunoSEQ multiplex PCR; TCRdb has only the in-frame clones, and not every one. The data show fewer than 250,000 clones, roughly four fifths seen once. These donors counted as nominally healthy when sampled, but unrecorded immune exposures were likely. Details on this clone: The antigen is unknown.

Study findings and constraints: Available immune exposure information covered CMV serostatus only.

The germline V gene encodes CDR1 MNHEY and CDR2 SMNVEV (reference sequence). This CDR3 comprises 13 residues. With V trimmed by 6 bases and J by 8 bases, 9 bases remained unmatched. The chain has TRBV27 and TRBJ1-2; TRBD1 matches at 7 bases. Source material: PBMCs. The source of this sequence is a woman aged 30 to 39 in good health and CMV-seropositive. The CDR3 coding sequence is TGTGCCAGCAGCCTGGGACAGTTTAGCGGCTACACCTTC. This translates into CASSLGQFSGYTF.